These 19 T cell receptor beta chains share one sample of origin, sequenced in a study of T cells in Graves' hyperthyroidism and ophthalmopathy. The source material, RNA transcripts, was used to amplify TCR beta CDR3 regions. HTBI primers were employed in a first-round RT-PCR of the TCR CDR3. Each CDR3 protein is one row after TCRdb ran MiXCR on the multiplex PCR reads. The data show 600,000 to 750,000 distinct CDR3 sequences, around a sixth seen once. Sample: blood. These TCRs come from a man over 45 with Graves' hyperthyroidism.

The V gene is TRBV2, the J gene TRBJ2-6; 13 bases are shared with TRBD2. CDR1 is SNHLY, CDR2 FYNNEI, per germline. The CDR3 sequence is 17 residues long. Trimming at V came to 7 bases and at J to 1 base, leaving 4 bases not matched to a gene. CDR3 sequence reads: CASTLTSGGSGANVLTF. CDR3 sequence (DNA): TGTGCCAGCACTCTGACTAGCGGGGGGTCTGGGGCCAACGTCCTGACTTTC.

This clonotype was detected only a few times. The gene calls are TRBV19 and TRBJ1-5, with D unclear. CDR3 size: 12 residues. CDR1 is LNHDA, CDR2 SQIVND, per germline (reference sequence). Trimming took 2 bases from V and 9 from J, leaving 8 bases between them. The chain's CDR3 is CASSILTRPQHF. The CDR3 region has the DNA TGTGCCAGTAGTATATTGACGCGGCCCCAGCATTTT.

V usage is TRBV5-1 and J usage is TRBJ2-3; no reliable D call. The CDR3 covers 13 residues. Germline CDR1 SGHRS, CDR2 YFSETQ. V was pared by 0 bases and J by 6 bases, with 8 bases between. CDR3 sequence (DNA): TGCGCCAGCAGCTTGGGGTGGTCTGATACGCAGTATTTT. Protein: CASSLGWSDTQYF.

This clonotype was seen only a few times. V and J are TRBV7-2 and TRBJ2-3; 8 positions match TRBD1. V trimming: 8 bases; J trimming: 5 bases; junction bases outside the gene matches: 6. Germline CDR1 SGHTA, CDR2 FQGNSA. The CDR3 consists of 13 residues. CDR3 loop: CASQGAVIDTQYF. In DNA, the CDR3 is TGTGCCAGCCAGGGGGCAGTTATAGATACGCAGTATTTT.

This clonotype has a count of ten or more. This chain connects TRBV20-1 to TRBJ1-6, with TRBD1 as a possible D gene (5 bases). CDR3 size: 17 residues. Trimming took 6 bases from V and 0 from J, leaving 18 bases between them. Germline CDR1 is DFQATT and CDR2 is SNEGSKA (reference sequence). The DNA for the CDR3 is TGCAGTGCCTACGAAGGTGGGCAGGGCTCCTATAATTCACCCCTCCACTTT. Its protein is CSAYEGGQGSYNSPLHF.

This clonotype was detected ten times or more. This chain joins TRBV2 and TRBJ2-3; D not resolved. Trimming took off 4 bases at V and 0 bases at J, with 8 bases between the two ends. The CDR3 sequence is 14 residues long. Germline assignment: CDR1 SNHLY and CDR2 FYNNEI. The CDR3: CASSVKRSTDTQYF. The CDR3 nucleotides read TGTGCCAGCAGTGTTAAACGGAGCACAGATACGCAGTATTTT.

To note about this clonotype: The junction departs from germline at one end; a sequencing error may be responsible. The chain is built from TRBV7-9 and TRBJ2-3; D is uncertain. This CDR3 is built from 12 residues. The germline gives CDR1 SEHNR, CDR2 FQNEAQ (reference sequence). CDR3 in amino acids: CASSLASDTRYF. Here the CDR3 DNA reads TGTGCCAGCAGCTTAGCTTCAGATACGCGGTATTTT.

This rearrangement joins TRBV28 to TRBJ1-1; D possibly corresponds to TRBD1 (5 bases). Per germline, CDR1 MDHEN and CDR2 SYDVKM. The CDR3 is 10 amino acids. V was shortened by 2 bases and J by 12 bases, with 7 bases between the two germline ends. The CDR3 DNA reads TGTGCCAGCAGTTTAAGGGGAACTTTCTTT. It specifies CASSLRGTFF.

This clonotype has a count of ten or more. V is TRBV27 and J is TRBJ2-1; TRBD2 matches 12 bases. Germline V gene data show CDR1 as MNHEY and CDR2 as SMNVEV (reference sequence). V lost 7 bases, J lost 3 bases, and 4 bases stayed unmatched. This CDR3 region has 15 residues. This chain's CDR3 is CASIRTSGIYNEQFF. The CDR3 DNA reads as TGTGCCAGCATCAGGACTAGCGGGATCTACAATGAGCAGTTCTTC.

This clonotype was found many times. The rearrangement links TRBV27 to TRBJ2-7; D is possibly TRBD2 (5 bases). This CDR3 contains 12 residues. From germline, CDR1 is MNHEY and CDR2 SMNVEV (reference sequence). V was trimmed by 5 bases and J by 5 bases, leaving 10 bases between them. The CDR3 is CASSQRRNEQYF. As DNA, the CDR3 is TGTGCCAGCAGTCAAAGGAGGAACGAGCAGTACTTC.

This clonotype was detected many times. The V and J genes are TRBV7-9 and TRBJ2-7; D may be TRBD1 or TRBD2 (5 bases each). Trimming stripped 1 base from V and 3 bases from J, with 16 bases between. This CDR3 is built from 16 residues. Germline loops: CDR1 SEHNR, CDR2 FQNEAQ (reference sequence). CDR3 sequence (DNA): TGTGCCAGCAGCTTAGAGTCGGGGTACAGGTTCTACGAGCAGTACTTC. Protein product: CASSLESGYRFYEQYF.

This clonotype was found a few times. The CDR3 is CSVEISGGTFLYNEQFF. Here the CDR3 DNA reads TGCAGCGTTGAAATATCCGGGGGGACCTTTTTGTACAATGAGCAGTTCTTC. V gene TRBV29-1 combines with J gene TRBJ2-1; 7 bases agree with TRBD2. The CDR3 extends over 17 amino acids. Germline trimming cut 2 bases from V and 4 bases from J; bases unmatched to any gene: 14. Germline CDR1 reads SQVTM; CDR2 reads ANQGSEA.

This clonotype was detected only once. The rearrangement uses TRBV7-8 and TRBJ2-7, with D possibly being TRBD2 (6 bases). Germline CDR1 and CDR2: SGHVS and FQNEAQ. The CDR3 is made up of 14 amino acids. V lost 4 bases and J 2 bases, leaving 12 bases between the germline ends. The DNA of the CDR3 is TGTGCCAGCAGCTCCGGGAGTAAACCCTACGAGCAGTACTTC. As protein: CASSSGSKPYEQYF.

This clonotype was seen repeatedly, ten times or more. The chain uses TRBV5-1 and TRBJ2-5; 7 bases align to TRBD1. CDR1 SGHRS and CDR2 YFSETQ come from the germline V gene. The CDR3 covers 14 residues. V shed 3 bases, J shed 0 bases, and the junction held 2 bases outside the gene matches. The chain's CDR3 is CASSSGTDQETQYF. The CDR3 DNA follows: TGCGCCAGCAGCTCCGGGACAGACCAAGAGACCCAGTACTTC.

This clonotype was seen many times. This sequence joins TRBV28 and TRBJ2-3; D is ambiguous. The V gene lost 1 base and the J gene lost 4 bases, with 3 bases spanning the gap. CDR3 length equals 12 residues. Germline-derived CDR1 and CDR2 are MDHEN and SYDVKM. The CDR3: CASSLSSDTQYF. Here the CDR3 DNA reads TGTGCCAGCAGTTTATCATCAGATACGCAGTATTTT.

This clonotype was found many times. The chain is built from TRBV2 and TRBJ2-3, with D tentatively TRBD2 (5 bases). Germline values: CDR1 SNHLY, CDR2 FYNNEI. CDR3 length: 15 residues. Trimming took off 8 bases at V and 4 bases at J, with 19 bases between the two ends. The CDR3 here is CASHGRSGPPDTQYF. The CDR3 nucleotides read TGTGCCAGCCACGGTAGGAGCGGCCCCCCAGATACGCAGTATTTT.

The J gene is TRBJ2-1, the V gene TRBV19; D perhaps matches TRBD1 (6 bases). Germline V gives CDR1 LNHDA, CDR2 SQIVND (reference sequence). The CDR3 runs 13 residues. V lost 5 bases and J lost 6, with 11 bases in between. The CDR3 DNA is TGTGCCAGTAGTCCCACAGGGCCCAATGAGCAGTTCTTC. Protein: CASSPTGPNEQFF.

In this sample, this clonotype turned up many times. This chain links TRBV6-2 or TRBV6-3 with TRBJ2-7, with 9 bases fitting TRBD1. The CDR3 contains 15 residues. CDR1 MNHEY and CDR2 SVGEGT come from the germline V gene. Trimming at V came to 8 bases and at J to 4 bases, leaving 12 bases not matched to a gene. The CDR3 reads CASSSHGTGKYEQYF. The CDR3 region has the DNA TGTGCCAGCTCCTCCCACGGGACAGGGAAATACGAGCAGTACTTC.

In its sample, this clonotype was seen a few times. The CDR3 DNA reads as TGTGCCAGCAGAAGACAGGGGGTCTACAATGAGCAGTTCTTC. It is translated as CASRRQGVYNEQFF. The gene calls are TRBV6-2 or TRBV6-3 and TRBJ2-1, with 9 bases aligning to TRBD1. There are 14 residues in the CDR3. The trim removed 6 bases at V and 3 bases at J, leaving 3 bases unmatched. Germline CDR1 MNHEY, CDR2 SVGEGT.